This passage covers 10 T cell receptor beta chains from one sample sequenced in a study of cytomegalovirus exposure and HLA in healthy donors. PCR primers comprised 60 Vbeta and 13 Jbeta primers. Here immunoSEQ multiplex PCR was the method, and the copy in TCRdb shows in-frame clones only, minus some. The data contain 200,000 to 250,000 clones, around four fifths of them singletons. The sample consisted of PBMCs. The receptors shown here come from a woman between 40 and 55 years old in good health and CMV-seronegative.

This sequence joins TRBV11-2 and TRBJ1-2; D not certain. The V gene lost 5 bases and the J gene lost 8 bases, with 15 bases spanning the gap. This CDR3 is built from 13 residues. The germline V gene has CDR1 SGHAT and CDR2 FQNNGV. The CDR3 DNA follows: TGTGCCAGCAGCGGAGAGGGAGGATTCGGCTACACCTTC. It specifies CASSGEGGFGYTF.

The rearrangement links TRBV6-5 to TRBJ1-6, with D possibly matching TRBD1 (6 bases). Looked up from germline, CDR1 is MNHEY and CDR2 is SVGAGI. The CDR3 extends over 15 amino acids. V was shortened by 6 bases and J by 0 bases, with 9 bases between the two germline ends. The CDR3 bases are TGTGCCAGCAGCGACAGGACCTCCTATAATTCACCCCTCCACTTT. It translates to CASSDRTSYNSPLHF.

This sequence joins TRBV7-8 and TRBJ2-7, with D perhaps matching TRBD2 (7 bases). CDR3 length: 16 amino acids. V was pared by 5 bases and J by 4 bases, with 21 bases between. Germline V lookup: CDR1 SGHVS, CDR2 FQNEAQ. In DNA, the CDR3 is TGTGCCAGCAGCCCCCGGGAGGCAGGGGCAGGGTACGAGCAGTACTTC. It specifies CASSPREAGAGYEQYF.

The gene calls are TRBV21-1 and TRBJ2-7; the table's D call, TRBD1, has no DNA check behind it. TRBV21-1 is described as a pseudogene. CDR3 length equals 13 residues. As DNA, the CDR3 is TGTGCCAGCCAGGGGCTTCCTCCCTACGAGCAGTACTTC. This codes for CASQGLPPYEQYF.

The chain employs TRBV6-5 and TRBJ1-6, with TRBD1 as a possible D gene (6 bases). Germline lookup yields CDR1 MNHEY and CDR2 SVGAGI. The CDR3 is 13 residues long. Trimming pared 10 bases from V and 10 bases from J, leaving 17 bases between. This CDR3 reads CATQLQGPSPLHF. The CDR3 nucleotides read TGTGCCACTCAATTACAGGGTCCGTCACCCCTCCACTTT.

The chain joins TRBV5-1 to TRBJ1-2; weak D call: TRBD1 (6 bases). From germline, CDR1 is SGHRS and CDR2 YFSETQ. V lost 4 bases and J 5 bases, leaving 12 bases between the germline ends. The CDR3 has 13 amino acids. Written as DNA, the CDR3 is TGCGCCAGCAGCGCACAGGGCGAATATGGCTACACCTTC. Its translation: CASSAQGEYGYTF. The full variable domain, in which reference TRBV5-1 and TRBJ1-2 provide the parts outside the CDR3, is KAGVTQTPRYLIKTRGQQVTLSCSPISGHRSVSWYQQTPGQGLQFLFEYFSETQRNKGNFPGRFSGRQFSNSRSEMNVSTLELGDSALYLCASSAQGEYGYTFGSGTRLTVV.

Turning to this clone: Other DNA sequences within the sample encode an identical CDR3. The chain couples TRBV19 to TRBJ2-2; TRBD1 aligns across 9 bases. With V trimmed by 6 bases and J by 5 bases, 7 bases remained unmatched. This CDR3 has 15 amino acids. CDR1 LNHDA and CDR2 SQIVND come from the germline V gene (reference sequence). CDR3 coding DNA: TGTGCCAGTAGCCCGGGACAGGGAAGGACCGGGGAGCTGTTTTTT. Translating it yields CASSPGQGRTGELFF.

This clone was counted once. The gene calls are TRBV6-1 and TRBJ2-3; tentatively, D is TRBD2 (6 bases). The V and J ends lost 5 bases and 0 bases respectively, with 6 bases between them. The CDR3 length is 13 residues. In germline, CDR1 is MNHNS, CDR2 SASEGT. CDR3 sequence: CASSSGSTDTQYF. The CDR3 coding sequence is TGTGCCAGCAGTAGCGGGAGCACAGATACGCAGTATTTT.

The gene calls are TRBV5-4 and TRBJ1-2; 8 bases are shared with TRBD1. V lost 3 bases, J lost 7 bases, and 8 bases stayed unmatched. Germline V gene data show CDR1 as SGHNT and CDR2 as YYREEE (reference sequence). The CDR3 runs 14 residues. Here the CDR3 reads CASSSMQGAGGYTF. The CDR3, as DNA: TGTGCCAGCAGCTCCATGCAGGGGGCTGGTGGCTACACCTTC.

The chain combines TRBV6-5 with TRBJ2-2; TRBD1 matches 7 bases. From germline, CDR1 is MNHEY and CDR2 SVGAGI. The CDR3 contains 15 residues. With V trimmed by 0 bases and J by 5 bases, 3 bases remained unmatched. CDR3 nucleotide sequence: TGTGCCAGCAGTTACTCAGGGGGCTGGACCGGGGAGCTGTTTTTT. This translates into CASSYSGGWTGELFF.